These 19 T cell receptor beta chains came from one sample sequenced in a study of T cells after yellow fever vaccination. TCRdb reprocessed the 5' RACE reads with MiXCR, giving one entry per CDR3 protein. The sample includes approximately 300,000 distinct CDR3 sequences, around 6.8% of them seen just once. This specimen was PBMCs, taken more than 40 days after the first yellow fever vaccination. The receptors derive from a young man who received the YFV17D yellow fever vaccine.

This clonotype has at least ten counts. The chain combines TRBV11-2 with TRBJ2-1, with 12 nucleotides matching TRBD2. Germline CDR1 reads SGHAT; CDR2 reads FQNNGV. CDR3 size: 14 residues. V shed 3 bases and J 9 bases; nucleotides not matched to a gene: 3. The CDR3 loop is CASSFILAGGEQFF. The CDR3 DNA reads TGTGCCAGCAGCTTTATACTAGCGGGGGGTGAGCAGTTCTTC.

This clonotype was seen repeatedly, ten times or more. The chain links TRBV6-1 to TRBJ2-5; 8 bases are shared with TRBD1. J was trimmed by 5 bases and V by 4 bases; bases with no gene match: 6. Germline V gene data show CDR1 as MNHNS and CDR2 as SASEGT. The CDR3 sequence is 14 residues long. CDR3 protein: CASSAWDRRETQYF. The CDR3 DNA reads as TGTGCCAGCAGTGCCTGGGACAGGAGGGAGACCCAGTACTTC.

This clonotype came up many times. The chain uses TRBV7-9 and TRBJ1-4; D is uncertain. Germline V lookup: CDR1 SEHNR, CDR2 FQNEAQ (reference sequence). Deletions cut 2 bases from V and 5 bases from J, with 6 bases between. This CDR3 is 13 amino acids long. The CDR3 loop reads CASSLWQNEKLFF. The CDR3, as DNA: TGTGCCAGCAGCTTATGGCAAAATGAAAAACTGTTTTTT.

This clonotype was detected many times. V usage is TRBV10-3 and J usage is TRBJ2-5, with D uncertain. CDR1 is ENHRY and CDR2 is SYGVKD in the germline V gene. This CDR3 is built from 13 residues. V lost 6 bases and J 1 base, leaving 9 bases between the germline ends. The CDR3 spells CAISKTPQETQYF. The DNA of the CDR3 is TGTGCCATCAGCAAGACCCCCCAAGAGACCCAGTACTTC.

This sequence joins TRBV4-3 and TRBJ1-1; a weak D match, TRBD1 (5 bases). The CDR3 has 16 residues. The V gene lost 0 bases and the J gene lost 1 base, with 12 bases spanning the gap. Germline values: CDR1 LGHNA, CDR2 YSLEER. The CDR3 nucleotides are TGCGCCAGCAGCCAAGATCGCCCGGGGACGAACACTGAAGCTTTCTTT. Translated: CASSQDRPGTNTEAFF.

The chain is built from TRBV5-4 and TRBJ2-1; 10 bases line up with TRBD2. The CDR3 has 16 residues. Per the germline V gene, CDR1 is SGHNT and CDR2 is YYREEE (reference sequence). V trimming: 3 bases; J trimming: 7 bases; junction bases outside the gene matches: 10. CDR3 nucleotide sequence: TGTGCCAGCAGCTCGGAAGAGCGGGGGGGCAAAAATGAGCAGTTCTTC. This codes for CASSSEERGGKNEQFF.

In DNA form, the CDR3 reads TGTGCCAGCAGCTACCGCCCCCTACTAGCGGGGGTTGCAGATACGCAGTATTTT. It codes for CASSYRPLLAGVADTQYF. V is TRBV11-2 and J is TRBJ2-3; TRBD2 agrees at 11 bases. The CDR3 loop spans 18 amino acids. Germline-derived CDR1 and CDR2 are SGHAT and FQNNGV. The V and J ends lost 4 bases and 4 bases, in that order; junction bases with no gene match: 13.

This clonotype has more than one count but fewer than ten. The V gene is TRBV7-9, the J gene TRBJ1-1; 8 bases map to TRBD1. Germline lookup yields CDR1 SEHNR and CDR2 FQNEAQ (reference sequence). The CDR3 totals 13 residues. The V segment lost 8 bases and the J segment 3 bases; nucleotides outside the gene matches: 5. In nucleotides, the CDR3 is TGTGCCAGCCGGACAGGGTACGACACTGAAGCTTTCTTT. It is translated as CASRTGYDTEAFF.

This clonotype occurred a few times. The chain recombines TRBV7-9 with TRBJ2-5; D may correspond to TRBD1 or TRBD2 (5 bases each). Germline V lookup: CDR1 SEHNR, CDR2 FQNEAQ (reference sequence). V was pared by 9 bases and J by 3 bases, with 11 bases between. CDR3 length equals 12 residues. The CDR3 sequence: CASRLGEETQYF. For the CDR3, the DNA is TGTGCCAGTCGGTTGGGGGAAGAGACCCAGTACTTC.

This chain links TRBV19 with TRBJ1-6; TRBD1 aligns across 11 bases. Germline assignment: CDR1 LNHDA and CDR2 SQIVND (reference sequence). J lost 7 bases, V lost 8 bases, and 4 bases had no gene match. The CDR3 is made up of 14 amino acids. CDR3 sequence (DNA): TGTGCCAGTCGGACAGGGGGCGTCAATTCACCCCTCCACTTT. Protein: CASRTGGVNSPLHF.

This sequence joins TRBV30 and TRBJ1-1; D possibly corresponds to TRBD1 (5 bases). The CDR3 is 13 residues long. Trimming removed 5 bases at V and 4 bases at J, with 14 bases between. Germline values: CDR1 GTSNPN, CDR2 SVGIG (reference sequence). Here the CDR3 DNA reads TGTGCCTGGGGTCGCGGCACAGGCACTGAAGCTTTCTTT. Translation gives CAWGRGTGTEAFF.

This clonotype occurred many times. The rearrangement uses TRBV5-1 and TRBJ2-1, with D possibly matching TRBD2 (6 bases). The germline V gene has CDR1 SGHRS and CDR2 YFSETQ. Trimming took 2 bases from V and 5 from J, leaving 11 bases between them. This CDR3 contains 14 residues. The CDR3 is CASSFWGDNNEQFF. The CDR3 nucleotides are TGCGCCAGCAGCTTTTGGGGGGATAACAATGAGCAGTTCTTC.

This clonotype was counted many times. This sequence joins TRBV6-1 and TRBJ2-3; 7 bases agree with TRBD1. V gave up 4 bases and J gave up 0 bases; unmatched junction bases: 13. Germline V lookup: CDR1 MNHNS, CDR2 SASEGT. This CDR3 contains 18 residues. In DNA, the CDR3 is TGTGCCAGCAGTGTAGGGGGCCACTCCTTAACTAGCACAGATACGCAGTATTTT. It translates to CASSVGGHSLTSTDTQYF.

The chain combines TRBV6-2 or TRBV6-3 with TRBJ1-2; the match to TRBD1 covers 9 bases. The germline gives CDR1 MNHEY, CDR2 SVGEGT. The J segment lost 4 bases and the V segment lost 6 bases, leaving 3 bases of the junction unmatched. The CDR3 length is 13 residues. DNA for the CDR3: TGTGCCAGCAGGGGACAGGGCACCTATGGCTACACCTTC. Its protein is CASRGQGTYGYTF.

V gene TRBV5-1 combines with J gene TRBJ2-5; perhaps TRBD1 as D (5 bases). Trimming left V 0 bases short and J 4 bases short, with 10 bases between. This CDR3 is built from 14 residues. In germline, CDR1 is SGHRS, CDR2 YFSETQ. The CDR3 DNA is TGCGCCAGCAGCTTGGCTTCAGGGTCAGAGACCCAGTACTTC. As protein: CASSLASGSETQYF.

This clonotype came up a few times. V and J are TRBV7-9 and TRBJ2-1, with 9 positions matching TRBD1. Germline V CDR1 and CDR2: SEHNR, FQNEAQ (reference sequence). Trimming at V came to 4 bases and at J to 4 bases, leaving 5 bases not matched to a gene. This CDR3 is 15 amino acids long. The CDR3 nucleotides are TGTGCCAGCAGCTCGGGACAGGGTTTATACAATGAGCAGTTCTTC. It yields the protein CASSSGQGLYNEQFF.

The chain recombines TRBV18 with TRBJ1-1; tentatively, D is TRBD1 (5 bases). Germline-derived CDR1 and CDR2 are KGHSH and LQKENI. V lost 3 bases and J lost 6, with 17 bases in between. The CDR3 extends over 15 amino acids. DNA for the CDR3: TGTGCCAGCTCACCCATGGGCAGGGAGGTTCCTGAAGCTTTCTTT. Amino acids: CASSPMGREVPEAFF.

This chain links TRBV9 with TRBJ2-4; unclear D gene. Germline V gene lookup returns CDR1 SGDLS and CDR2 YYNGEE. CDR3 length equals 16 residues. V was cut by 0 bases and J by 0 bases, with 10 bases left in between. The CDR3 loop is CASSVVHILAKNIQYF. CDR3 nucleotide sequence: TGTGCCAGCAGCGTAGTACACATCCTAGCCAAAAACATTCAGTACTTC. Using reference TRBV9 and TRBJ2-4 for the parts outside the CDR3, the full variable domain is DSGVTQTPKHLITATGQRVTLRCSPRSGDLSVYWYQQSLDQGLQFLIQYYNGEERAKGNILERFSAQQFPDLHSELNLSSLELGDSALYFCASSVVHILAKNIQYFGAGTRLSVL.

The V call is TRBV20-1, the J call TRBJ2-1; D possibly corresponds to TRBD2 (7 bases). The germline V gene has CDR1 DFQATT and CDR2 SNEGSKA (reference sequence). This CDR3 region has 11 residues. The CDR3 coding sequence is TGCGGAAGCGGGGACATGAATGAGCAGTTCTTC. Its protein product is CGSGDMNEQFF.